This T cell receptor (beta chain) was retrieved from a study of neurological immune-mediated disorders. General study points: The study found no CDR3 amino acid sequences shared by expanded clones across subjects, suggesting private repertoires in all groups.

It was by 5'RACE with 10-nucleotide random UMIs that the cDNA was made. Whenever a sequencing run was performed, it yielded over 180 million TCR-beta sequences from 15-18 subjects. TCRdb processed the 5' RACE reads anew with MiXCR; each CDR3 protein has one entry. The sample has tens of thousands of distinct CDR3 sequences; about 26% are singletons. Trimming cost V 3 bases and J 0 bases, with 12 bases left between them. CDR3 length equals 15 residues. The germline gives CDR1 LGHNA, CDR2 YNFKEQ. 2 million PBMCs stored at -80 C were the source of the unsorted libraries. This clonotype was recorded many times. Its target is not known.

Sample: PBMCs. J is TRBJ2-7 and V is TRBV4-2, with D possibly being TRBD1 (6 bases). The sequence was collected from a woman in her seventies in good health. CDR3 in amino acids: CASSQVVGGSYEQYF. CDR3 in DNA: TGTGCCAGCAGCCAGGTGGTAGGGGGCTCCTACGAGCAGTACTTC.